These T cell receptor beta chains were read from a single sample in a study of T cells expressing NK-cell markers. From its re-call of the 5' RACE reads, TCRdb lists each CDR3 protein once, without DNA. The listing records a few hundred thousand distinct CDR3 sequences. Sequencing input: blood T cells: a sorted CD56 or NKG2C T cell subset, CD4+ or CD8+ T cells, or bulk PBMC T cells (not recorded which). These receptors were collected from a man aged 18-69 years in good health. CDR3s include the opening cysteine and the closing phenylalanine or tryptophan.

j_call v_call cdr3_aa
TRBJ2-7 TRBV20-1 CSARAGLRPEQYF
TRBJ2-5 TRBV19 CASSIELYETQYF
TRBJ2-5 TRBV6-5 CASRDSGPPTQYF
TRBJ2-5 TRBV28 CASSLFLAGIQETQYF
TRBJ2-7 TRBV11-3 CASSTGGSREQYF
TRBJ1-1 TRBV20-1 CSAREAGDPEAFF
TRBJ2-1 TRBV27 CASSELGLPSSYNEQFF
TRBJ2-1 TRBV7-8 CASSWASSYNEQFF
TRBJ2-7 TRBV5-4 CASSSPSSSYEQYF
TRBJ1-1 TRBV5-6 CASSPLGLNTEAFF
TRBJ1-2 TRBV6-1 CASSRPGLGNYGYTF
TRBJ2-3 TRBV20-1 CSARGDRARTDTQYF
TRBJ1-1 TRBV5-1 CASSLVSGGNTEAFF
TRBJ2-1 TRBV7-2 CASSLTPINSYNEQFF
TRBJ1-2 TRBV20-1 CSARGGQGVYGYTF